The present T cell receptor (beta chain) was sequenced within a study of T cells in Graves' hyperthyroidism and ophthalmopathy. Overall study findings and caveats: Onset of ophthalmopathy came a median around 6.2 months after the model predicted it. In blood, most of the thyroid clonotypes expanded above 0.001 were also present. Ophthalmopathy could be told apart from stable hyperthyroidism with a 13 V-J model.

The PBMCs studied were ones that came from around 10 ml fresh peripheral blood. Template material for amplifying TCR beta CDR3 regions consisted of RNA transcripts. When the TCR CDR3 underwent first-round RT-PCR, the HTBI primer set was used. TCRdb recomputed calls from the multiplex PCR reads with MiXCR, one row per CDR3 protein. In the table there are around 500,000 distinct CDR3 sequences, 14% of which are singletons. Ten or more counts support this clonotype. The target antigen is unknown. The germline gives CDR1 MNHEY, CDR2 SMNVEV (reference sequence). V was shortened by 4 bases and J by 0 bases, with 14 bases between the two germline ends. The CDR3 is made up of 16 amino acids.

The sequence was collected from a woman in her thirties or forties with Graves' hyperthyroidism. This chain uses TRBV27 with TRBJ2-3; D perhaps matches TRBD2 (6 bases). Material: blood. The CDR3 loop reads CASSSGTQTSTDTQYF. Here the CDR3 DNA reads TGTGCCAGCAGTTCCGGGACTCAGACTAGCACAGATACGCAGTATTTT.